This record looks at one TCR beta chain sequence and its context. Using immunoSEQ multiplex PCR, the repertoire was profiled, and TCRdb retains in-frame clones only, with some absent. The table records just under 250,000 clones, around 88% of them present only once. The entry originates in a study of blood T cell repertoires in COVID-19. V was cut by 3 bases and J by 4 bases, with 12 bases left in between. The CDR3 has 15 amino acids. The germline V gene has CDR1 SGHTA and CDR2 FQGNSA. Sequencing was done on a sample of peripheral blood. The source is a woman in her 30s who had recovered from COVID-19. The chain employs TRBV7-2 and TRBJ1-4, with D maybe TRBD1 (6 bases). This chain's CDR3 is CASSLQGLVNEKLFF. The DNA for the CDR3 is TGTGCCAGCAGCTTGCAGGGGCTTGTTAATGAAAAACTGTTTTTT. Filled out from reference TRBV7-2 and TRBJ1-4, the complete variable domain reads GAGVSQSPSNKVTEKGKDVELRCDPISGHTALYWYRQSLGQGLEFLIYFQGNSAPDKSGLPSDRFSAERTGGSVSTLTIQRTQQEDSAVYLCASSLQGLVNEKLFFGSGTQLSVL.